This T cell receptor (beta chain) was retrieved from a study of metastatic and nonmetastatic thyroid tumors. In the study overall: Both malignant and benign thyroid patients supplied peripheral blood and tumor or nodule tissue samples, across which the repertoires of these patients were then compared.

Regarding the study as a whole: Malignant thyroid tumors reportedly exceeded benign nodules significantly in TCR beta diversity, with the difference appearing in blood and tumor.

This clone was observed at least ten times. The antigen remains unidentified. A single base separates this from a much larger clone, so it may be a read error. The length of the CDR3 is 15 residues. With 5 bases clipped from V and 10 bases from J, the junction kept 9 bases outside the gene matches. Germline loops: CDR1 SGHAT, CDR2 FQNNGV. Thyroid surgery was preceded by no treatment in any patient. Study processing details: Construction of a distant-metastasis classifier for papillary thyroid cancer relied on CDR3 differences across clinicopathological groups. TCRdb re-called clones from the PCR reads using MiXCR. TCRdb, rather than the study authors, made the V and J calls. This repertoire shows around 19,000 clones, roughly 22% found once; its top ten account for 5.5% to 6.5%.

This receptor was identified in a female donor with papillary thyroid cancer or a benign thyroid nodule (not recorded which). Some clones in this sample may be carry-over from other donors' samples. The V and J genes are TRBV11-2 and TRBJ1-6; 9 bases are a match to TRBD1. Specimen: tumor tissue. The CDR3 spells CASSLGTGSLSPLHF. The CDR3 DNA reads TGTGCCAGCAGCCTAGGGACAGGGAGTCTGTCACCCCTCCACTTT.